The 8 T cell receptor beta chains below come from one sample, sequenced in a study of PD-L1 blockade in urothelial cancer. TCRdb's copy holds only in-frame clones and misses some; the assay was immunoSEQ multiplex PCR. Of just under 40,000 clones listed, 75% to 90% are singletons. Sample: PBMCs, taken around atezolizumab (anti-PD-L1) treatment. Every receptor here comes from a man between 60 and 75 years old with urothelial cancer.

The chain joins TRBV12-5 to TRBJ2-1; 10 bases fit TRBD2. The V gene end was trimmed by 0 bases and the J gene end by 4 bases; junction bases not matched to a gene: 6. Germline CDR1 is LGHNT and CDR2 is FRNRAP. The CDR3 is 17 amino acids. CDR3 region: CASGLVVAGGLYNEQFF. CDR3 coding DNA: TGTGCTAGTGGTTTGGTAGTAGCGGGGGGTCTATACAATGAGCAGTTCTTC.

The CDR3, as DNA: TGTGCCAGCAGCCCGCGGGCGCGGGAGAACACCGGGGAGCTGTTTTTT. This codes for CASSPRARENTGELFF. The chain uses TRBV4-2 and TRBJ2-2, with D tentatively TRBD2 (6 bases). Looked up from germline, CDR1 is LGHNA and CDR2 is YNFKEQ. The CDR3 has 16 residues. V was cut by 4 bases and J by 1 base, with 13 bases left in between.

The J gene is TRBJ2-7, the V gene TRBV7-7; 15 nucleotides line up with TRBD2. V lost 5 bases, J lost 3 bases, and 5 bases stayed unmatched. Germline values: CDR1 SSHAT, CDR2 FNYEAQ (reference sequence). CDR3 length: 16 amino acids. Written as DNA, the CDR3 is TGTGCCAGCAGCCCCGGACTAGCGGGGGGGGTCTACGAGCAGTACTTC. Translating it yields CASSPGLAGGVYEQYF.

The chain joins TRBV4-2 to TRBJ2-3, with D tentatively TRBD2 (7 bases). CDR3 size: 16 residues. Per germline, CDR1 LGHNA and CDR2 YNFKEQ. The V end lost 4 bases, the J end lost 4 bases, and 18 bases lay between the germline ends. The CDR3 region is CASSLVERGGADTQYF. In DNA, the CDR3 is TGTGCCAGCAGCCTCGTCGAGAGGGGGGGCGCAGATACGCAGTATTTT.

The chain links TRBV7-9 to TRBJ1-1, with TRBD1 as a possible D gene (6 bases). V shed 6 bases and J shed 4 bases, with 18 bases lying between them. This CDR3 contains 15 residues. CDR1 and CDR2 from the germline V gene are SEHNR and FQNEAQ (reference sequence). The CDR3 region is CASRGPGQTGTEAFF. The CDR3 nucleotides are TGTGCCAGCAGGGGGCCCGGACAGACAGGCACTGAAGCTTTCTTT. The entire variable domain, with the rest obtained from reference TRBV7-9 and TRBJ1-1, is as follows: DTGVSQNPRHKITKRGQNVTFRCDPISEHNRLYWYRQTLGQGPEFLTYFQNEAQLEKSRLLSDRFSAERPKGSFSTLEIQRTEQGDSAMYLCASRGPGQTGTEAFFGQGTRLTVV.

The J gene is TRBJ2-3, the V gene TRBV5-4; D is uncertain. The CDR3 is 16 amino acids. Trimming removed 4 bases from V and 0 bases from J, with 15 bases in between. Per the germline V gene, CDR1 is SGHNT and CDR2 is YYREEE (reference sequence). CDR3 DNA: TGTGCCAGCAGCCGGAATCGCGGAGCTAGCACAGATACGCAGTATTTT. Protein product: CASSRNRGASTDTQYF.

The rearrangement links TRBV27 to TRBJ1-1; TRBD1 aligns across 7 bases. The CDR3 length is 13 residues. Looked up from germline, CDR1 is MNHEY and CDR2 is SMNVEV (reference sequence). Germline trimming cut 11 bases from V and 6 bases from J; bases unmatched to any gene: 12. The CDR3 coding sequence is TGTGCCTCGAGTCTGACAGGGTATGCTGAAGCTTTCTTT. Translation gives CASSLTGYAEAFF.

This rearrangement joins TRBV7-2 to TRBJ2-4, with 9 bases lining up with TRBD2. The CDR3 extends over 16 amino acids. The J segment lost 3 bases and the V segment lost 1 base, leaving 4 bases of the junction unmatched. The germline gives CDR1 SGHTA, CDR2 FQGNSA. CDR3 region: CASSLVAGAGKNIQYF. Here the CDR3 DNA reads TGTGCCAGCAGCTTAGTAGCGGGGGCCGGCAAAAACATTCAGTACTTC.